This T cell receptor beta chain was captured by sequencing in a study of CD8 T cells in Susac syndrome. This clonotype occurred once. The CDR3 consists of 16 residues. Germline values: CDR1 SEHNR, CDR2 FQNEAQ (reference sequence). The germline V and J ends were trimmed by 5 bases and 9 bases, with 25 bases remaining between them. Roughly 0.45 to 1 ug RNA was reverse transcribed with random hexamers. TCRdb ran MiXCR on the immunoSEQ multiplex PCR reads and lists one entry per CDR3 protein. The table has some 300,000 distinct CDR3 sequences, about 89% seen once; the top ten hold around 0.2%. J is TRBJ1-2 and V is TRBV7-9; tentatively, D is TRBD1 (6 bases). The specimen was CD8+ T cells from PBMCs. The clonotype comes from a human donor with multiple sclerosis. The CDR3 DNA follows: TGTGCCAGCAGCACGCTCGTAGAAACAGGGCTGCGTAGCTACACCTTC. Its protein product is CASSTLVETGLRSYTF.